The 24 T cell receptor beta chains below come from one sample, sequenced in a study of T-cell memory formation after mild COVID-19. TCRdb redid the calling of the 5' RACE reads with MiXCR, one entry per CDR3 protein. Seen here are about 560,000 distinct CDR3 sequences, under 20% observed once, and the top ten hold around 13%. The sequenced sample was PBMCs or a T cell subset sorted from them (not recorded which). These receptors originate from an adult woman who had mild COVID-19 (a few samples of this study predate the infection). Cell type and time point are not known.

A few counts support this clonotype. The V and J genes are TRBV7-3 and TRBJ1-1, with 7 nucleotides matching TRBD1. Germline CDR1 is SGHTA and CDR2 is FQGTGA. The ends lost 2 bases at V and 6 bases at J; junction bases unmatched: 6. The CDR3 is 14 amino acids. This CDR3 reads CASSLGTADPEAFF. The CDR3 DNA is TGTGCCAGCAGCTTAGGGACAGCAGATCCTGAAGCTTTCTTT.

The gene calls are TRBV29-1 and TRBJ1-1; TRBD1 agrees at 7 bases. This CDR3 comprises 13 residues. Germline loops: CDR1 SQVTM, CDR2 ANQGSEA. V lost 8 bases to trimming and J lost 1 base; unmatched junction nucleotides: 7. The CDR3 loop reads CSFRTGPNTEAFF. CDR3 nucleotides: TGCAGCTTCCGGACAGGCCCGAACACTGAAGCTTTCTTT.

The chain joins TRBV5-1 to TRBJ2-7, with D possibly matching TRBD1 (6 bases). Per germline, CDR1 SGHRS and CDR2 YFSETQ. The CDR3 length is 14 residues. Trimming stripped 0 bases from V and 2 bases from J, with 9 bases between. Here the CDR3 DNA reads TGCGCCAGCAGCTTGGGACCAGGGGCCTACGAGCAGTACTTC. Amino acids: CASSLGPGAYEQYF.

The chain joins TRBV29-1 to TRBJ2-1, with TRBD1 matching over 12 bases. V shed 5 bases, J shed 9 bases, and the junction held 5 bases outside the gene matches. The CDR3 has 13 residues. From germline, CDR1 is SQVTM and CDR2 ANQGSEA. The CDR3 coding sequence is TGCAGCGTTTGGGACAGGGGGCTTTCTGAGCAGTTCTTC. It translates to CSVWDRGLSEQFF.

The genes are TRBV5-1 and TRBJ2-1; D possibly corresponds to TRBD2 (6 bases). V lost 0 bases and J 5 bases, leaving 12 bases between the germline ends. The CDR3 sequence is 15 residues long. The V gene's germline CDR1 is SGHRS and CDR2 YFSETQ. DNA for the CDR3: TGCGCCAGCAGCTTGGTGGCGGGGAAAAACAATGAGCAGTTCTTC. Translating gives CASSLVAGKNNEQFF.

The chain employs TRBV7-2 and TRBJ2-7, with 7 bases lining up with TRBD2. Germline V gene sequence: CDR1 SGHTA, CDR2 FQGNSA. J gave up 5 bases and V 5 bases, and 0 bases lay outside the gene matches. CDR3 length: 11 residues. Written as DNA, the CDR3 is TGTGCCAGCAGCGCGGGGGACGAGCAGTACTTC. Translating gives CASSAGDEQYF.

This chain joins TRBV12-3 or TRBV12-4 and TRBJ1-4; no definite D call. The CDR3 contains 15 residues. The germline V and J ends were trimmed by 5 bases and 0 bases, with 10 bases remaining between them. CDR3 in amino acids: CASSPNSATNEKLFF. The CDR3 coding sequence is TGTGCCAGCAGTCCCAACAGTGCAACTAATGAAAAACTGTTTTTT.

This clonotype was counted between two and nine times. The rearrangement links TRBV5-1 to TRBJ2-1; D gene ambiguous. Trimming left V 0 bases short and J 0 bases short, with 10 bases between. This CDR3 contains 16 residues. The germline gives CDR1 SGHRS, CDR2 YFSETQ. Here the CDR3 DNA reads TGCGCCAGCAGCTTGGTGGTCGCTAGCTCCTACAATGAGCAGTTCTTC. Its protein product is CASSLVVASSYNEQFF.

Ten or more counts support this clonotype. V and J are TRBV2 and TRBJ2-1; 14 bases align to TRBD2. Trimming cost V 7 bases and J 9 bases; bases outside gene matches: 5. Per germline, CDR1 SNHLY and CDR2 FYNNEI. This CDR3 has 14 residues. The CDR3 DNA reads TGTGCCAGCAAGGGGACTAGCGGGAGAGGTGAGCAGTTCTTC. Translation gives CASKGTSGRGEQFF.

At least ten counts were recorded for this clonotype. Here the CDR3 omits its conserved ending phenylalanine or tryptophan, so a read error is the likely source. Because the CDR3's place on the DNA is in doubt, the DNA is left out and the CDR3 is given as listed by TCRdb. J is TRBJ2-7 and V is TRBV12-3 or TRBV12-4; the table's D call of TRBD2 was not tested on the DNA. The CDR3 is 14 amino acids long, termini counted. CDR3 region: CASSLGLAGGILFL.

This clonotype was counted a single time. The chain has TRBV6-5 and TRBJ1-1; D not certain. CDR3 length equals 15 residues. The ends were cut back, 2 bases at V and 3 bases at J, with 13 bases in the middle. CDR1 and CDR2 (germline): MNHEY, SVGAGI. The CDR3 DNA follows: TGTGCCAGCAGTTACGCGTCCCCCGGGGACACTGAAGCTTTCTTT. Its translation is CASSYASPGDTEAFF.

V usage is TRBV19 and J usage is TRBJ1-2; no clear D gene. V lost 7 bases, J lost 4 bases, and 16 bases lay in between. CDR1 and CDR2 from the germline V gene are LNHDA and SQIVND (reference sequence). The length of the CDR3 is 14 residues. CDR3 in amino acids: CASKSRESSYGYTF. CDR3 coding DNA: TGTGCCAGTAAGAGCCGAGAGTCCTCCTATGGCTACACCTTC.

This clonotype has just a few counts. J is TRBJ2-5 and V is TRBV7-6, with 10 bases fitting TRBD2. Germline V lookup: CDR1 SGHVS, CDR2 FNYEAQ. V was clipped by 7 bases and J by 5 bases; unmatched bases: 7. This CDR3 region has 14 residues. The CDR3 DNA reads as TGTGCCAGCACCCCTAGCGGGAGTCTCGAGACCCAGTACTTC. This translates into CASTPSGSLETQYF.

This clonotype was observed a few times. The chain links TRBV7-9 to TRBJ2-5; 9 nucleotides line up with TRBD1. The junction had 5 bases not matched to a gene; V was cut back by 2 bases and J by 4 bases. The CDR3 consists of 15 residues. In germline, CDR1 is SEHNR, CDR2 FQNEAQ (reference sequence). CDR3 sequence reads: CASSLLGQGRETQYF. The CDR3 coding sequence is TGTGCCAGCAGCTTACTGGGACAGGGTAGAGAGACCCAGTACTTC.

As DNA, the CDR3 is TGCAGTGCTAGTCGAAAGGGGGAAAAACTGTTTTTT. This codes for CSASRKGEKLFF. The genes are TRBV20-1 and TRBJ1-4; maybe TRBD1 (5 bases). Per germline, CDR1 DFQATT and CDR2 SNEGSKA (reference sequence). The CDR3 has 12 amino acids. The ends were cut back, 3 bases at V and 8 bases at J, with 10 bases in the middle.

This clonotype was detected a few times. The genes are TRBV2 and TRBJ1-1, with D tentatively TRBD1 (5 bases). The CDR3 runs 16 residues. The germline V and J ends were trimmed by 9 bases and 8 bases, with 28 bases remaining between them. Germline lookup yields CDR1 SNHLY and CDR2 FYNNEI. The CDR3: CASTTPFGTAAGEAFF. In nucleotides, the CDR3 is TGTGCCAGTACCACACCCTTTGGGACCGCGGCGGGGGAAGCTTTCTTT.

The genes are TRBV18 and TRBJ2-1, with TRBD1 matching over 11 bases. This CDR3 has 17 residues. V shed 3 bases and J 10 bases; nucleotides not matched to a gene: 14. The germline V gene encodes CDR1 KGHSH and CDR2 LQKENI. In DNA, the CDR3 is TGTGCCAGCTCACCCACCCCCCCGGGACAGGGGGTTTGGGAGCAGTTCTTC. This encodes CASSPTPPGQGVWEQFF. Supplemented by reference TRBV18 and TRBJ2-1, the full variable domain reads NAGVMQNPRHLVRRRGQEARLRCSPMKGHSHVYWYRQLPEEGLKFMVYLQKENIIDESGMPKERFSAEFPKEGPSILRIQQVVRGDSAAYFCASSPTPPGQGVWEQFFGPGTRLTVL.

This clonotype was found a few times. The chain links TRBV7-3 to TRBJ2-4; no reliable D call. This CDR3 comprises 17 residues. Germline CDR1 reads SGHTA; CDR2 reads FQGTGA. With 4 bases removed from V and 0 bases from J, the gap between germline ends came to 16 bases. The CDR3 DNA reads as TGTGCCAGCAGCTCCCCCCCTTTGATCCTAGCCAAAAACATTCAGTACTTC. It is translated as CASSSPPLILAKNIQYF.

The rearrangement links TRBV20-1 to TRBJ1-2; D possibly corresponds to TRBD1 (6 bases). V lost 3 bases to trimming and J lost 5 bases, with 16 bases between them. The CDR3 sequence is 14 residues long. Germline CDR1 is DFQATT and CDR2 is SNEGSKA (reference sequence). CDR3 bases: TGCAGTGCTAGTTCAGTACAGGGCGTTTATGGCTACACCTTC. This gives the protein CSASSVQGVYGYTF.

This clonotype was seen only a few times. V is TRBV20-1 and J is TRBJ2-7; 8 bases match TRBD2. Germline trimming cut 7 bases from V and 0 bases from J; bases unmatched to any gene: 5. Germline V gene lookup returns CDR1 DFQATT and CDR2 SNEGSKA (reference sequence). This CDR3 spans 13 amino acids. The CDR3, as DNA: TGCAGTGTTCGGACTAGCAGCTCCTACGAGCAGTACTTC. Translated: CSVRTSSSYEQYF.

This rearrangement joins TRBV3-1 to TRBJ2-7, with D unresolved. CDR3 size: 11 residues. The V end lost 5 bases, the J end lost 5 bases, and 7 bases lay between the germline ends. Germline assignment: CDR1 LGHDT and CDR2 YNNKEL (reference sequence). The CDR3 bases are TGTGCCAGCAGCATAACCAACGAGCAGTACTTC. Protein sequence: CASSITNEQYF.

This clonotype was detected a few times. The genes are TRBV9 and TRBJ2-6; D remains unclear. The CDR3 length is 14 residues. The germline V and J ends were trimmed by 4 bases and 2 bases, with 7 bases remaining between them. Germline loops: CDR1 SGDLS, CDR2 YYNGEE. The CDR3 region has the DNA TGTGCCAGCAGCCCCACTGCTGGGGCCAACGTCCTGACTTTC. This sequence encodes CASSPTAGANVLTF.

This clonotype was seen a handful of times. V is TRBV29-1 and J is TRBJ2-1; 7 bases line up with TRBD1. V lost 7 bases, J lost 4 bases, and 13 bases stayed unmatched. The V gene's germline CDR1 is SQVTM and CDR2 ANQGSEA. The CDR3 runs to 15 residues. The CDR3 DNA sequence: TGCAGCGCCCCCATCGGGGACAGCTTTTACAATGAGCAGTTCTTC. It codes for CSAPIGDSFYNEQFF.

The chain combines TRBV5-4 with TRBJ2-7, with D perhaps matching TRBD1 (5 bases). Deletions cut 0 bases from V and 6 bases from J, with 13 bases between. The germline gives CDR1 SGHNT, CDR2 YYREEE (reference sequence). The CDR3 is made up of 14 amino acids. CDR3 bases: TGTGCCAGCAGCTTGGATCAGGGTCTACGCGAGCAGTACTTC. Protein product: CASSLDQGLREQYF.